This section outlines one TCR beta chain sequence together with its context. The antigen remains undetermined. The same CDR3 can be traced to other DNA sequences in this sample. The sample is drawn from a study of beta chain features in type 1 diabetes. Whole-study results and caveats: VDJ junctions in type 1 diabetes patients carried more deletions and fewer insertions.

Reverse transcription of all isolated RNA meant that expressed TCRB transcripts were sequenced. TCRdb's table, derived via immunoSEQ multiplex PCR, lists solely in-frame clones and lacks some. Here the sample spans approximately 300,000 clones, 11% being singletons. This clonotype was sampled from a woman aged 25 to 39 in good health. Material for sequencing was naive CD4+ T cells from blood.

The CDR3 reads CASSSTGTSVYEQYF. The CDR3 DNA reads as TGTGCCAGCAGTTCTACCGGGACTAGCGTTTACGAGCAGTACTTC. The rearrangement joins TRBV28 to TRBJ2-7; TRBD2 matches 10 bases. Per germline, CDR1 MDHEN and CDR2 SYDVKM. The CDR3 is 15 residues long. V was clipped by 4 bases and J by 4 bases; unmatched bases: 7.